This TCR beta chain was sequenced for a study of T cell clones after liver transplantation. Study at large: Immunosuppression withdrawal was tried within 2 years after liver transplantation in this trial. A pre-transplant mixed lymphocyte reaction with TCRbeta sequencing defined graft-donor-reactive clones followed in post-transplant blood.

Per the germline V gene, CDR1 is SQVTM and CDR2 is ANQGSEA. V dropped 1 base and J dropped 0 bases, with 15 bases sitting between them. The CDR3 loop spans 16 amino acids. Generated by immunoSEQ multiplex PCR, the TCRdb table keeps only in-frame clones and is missing some. Counted here are approximately 100,000 clones, 75% to 85% occurring once; the ten biggest clones make up just under 1%. The source of this sequence is a human donor who received a liver transplant. The V gene is TRBV29-1, the J gene TRBJ1-2; D remains unclear. Here the sequenced sample was CD4+ T cells from blood, taken before liver transplant. CDR3: CSVEVNRGRANYGYTF. CDR3 DNA sequence: TGCAGCGTTGAAGTTAACCGGGGTAGGGCTAACTATGGCTACACCTTC.